This record concerns one TCR beta chain sequence. What it binds is not known. This entry is derived from a study of a mutant IDH1 vaccine in newly diagnosed glioma. Whole-study context: Vaccination of patients was performed eight times, in weeks 1, 3, 5, 7, 11, 15, 19 and 23.

Method: immunoSEQ multiplex PCR; TCRdb's copy keeps in-frame clones and lacks some. The table lists 50,000 to 60,000 clones, about 91% of them singletons. Study-wide results and caveats: Overall, more than 80% of patients had vaccine-induced immune responses.

As to time point: week 11, during vaccination. Vaccination comprised doses that each held 300 ug of mutant IDH1 20-mer peptide, plus topical imiquimod. Trimming shortened V by 6 bases and J by 8 bases, and 14 bases separated the two germline ends. Germline values: CDR1 SQVTM, CDR2 ANQGSEA. This CDR3 has 12 amino acids. This clonotype originated in a man aged 45 to 65 with glioma. The chain carries TRBV29-1 and TRBJ2-1; perhaps TRBD1 as D (6 bases). Material: PBMCs, obtained from a glioma patient whose treatment included an IDH1 peptide vaccine. CDR3 nucleotide sequence: TGCAGCGTAGGGGGAAGACGCGATGAGCAGTTCTTC. Translation: CSVGGRRDEQFF.